This TCR beta chain originates from a study of T cells in Graves' hyperthyroidism and ophthalmopathy. This clonotype was counted ten times or more. Amplification of TCR beta CDR3 regions used RNA as the template. The HTBI primer set served for first-round RT-PCR of the TCR CDR3. TCRdb independently ran MiXCR on the multiplex PCR reads; one entry per CDR3 protein. In the table there are approximately 200,000 distinct CDR3 sequences, around 18% of which are singletons. Germline loops: CDR1 SNHLY, CDR2 FYNNEI. Trimming pared 2 bases from V and 4 bases from J, leaving 11 bases between. The CDR3 is made up of 14 amino acids.

The sample taken for sequencing was blood. The chain employs TRBV2 and TRBJ2-5, with a weak D call TRBD1 (5 bases). The clonotype was recovered from a man aged 35 to 55 with Graves' hyperthyroidism. CDR3 loop: CASSEQGPGETQYF. CDR3 coding DNA: TGTGCCAGCAGTGAACAGGGTCCGGGAGAGACCCAGTACTTC.